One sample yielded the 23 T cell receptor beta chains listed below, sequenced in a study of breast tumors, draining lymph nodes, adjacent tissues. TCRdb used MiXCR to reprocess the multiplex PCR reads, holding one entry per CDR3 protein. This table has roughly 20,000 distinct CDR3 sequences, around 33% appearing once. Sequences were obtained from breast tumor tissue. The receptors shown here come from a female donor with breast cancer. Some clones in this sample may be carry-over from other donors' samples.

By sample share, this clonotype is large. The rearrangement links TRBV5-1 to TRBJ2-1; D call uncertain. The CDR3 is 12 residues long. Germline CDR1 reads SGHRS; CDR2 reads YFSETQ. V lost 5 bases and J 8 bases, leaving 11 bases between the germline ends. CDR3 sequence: CASSTNGYEQFF. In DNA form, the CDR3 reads TGCGCCAGCAGTACCAACGGGTATGAGCAGTTCTTC.

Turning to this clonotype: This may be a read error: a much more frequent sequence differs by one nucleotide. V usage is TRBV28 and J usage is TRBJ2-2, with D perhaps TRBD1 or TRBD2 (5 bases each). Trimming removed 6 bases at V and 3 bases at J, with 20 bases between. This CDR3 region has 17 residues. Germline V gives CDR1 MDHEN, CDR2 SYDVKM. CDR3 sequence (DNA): TGTGCCAGCAGCCCTAGGGACGGTAAGACGGACACCGGGGAGCTGTTTTTT. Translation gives CASSPRDGKTDTGELFF.

The CDR3 bases are TGTGCCGGCTTATGTACTGAAGCTTTCTTT. It encodes CAGLCTEAFF. The chain employs TRBV27 and TRBJ1-1; no clear D. CDR3 length: 10 amino acids. Trimming removed 11 bases at V and 5 bases at J, with 9 bases between. Germline loops: CDR1 MNHEY, CDR2 SMNVEV (reference sequence).

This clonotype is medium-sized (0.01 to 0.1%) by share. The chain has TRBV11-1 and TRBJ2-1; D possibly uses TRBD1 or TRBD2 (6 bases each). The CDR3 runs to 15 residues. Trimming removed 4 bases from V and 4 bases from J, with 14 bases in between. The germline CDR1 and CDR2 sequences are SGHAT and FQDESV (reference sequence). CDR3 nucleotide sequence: TGTGCCAGCAGCTCTCTACTAGGGGGGTACAATGAGCAGTTCTTC. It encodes CASSSLLGGYNEQFF. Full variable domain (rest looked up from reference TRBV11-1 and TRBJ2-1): EAEVAQSPRYKITEKSQAVAFWCDPISGHATLYWYRQILGQGPELLVQFQDESVVDDSQLPKDRFSAERLKGVDSTLKIQPAELGDSAMYLCASSSLLGGYNEQFFGPGTRLTVL.

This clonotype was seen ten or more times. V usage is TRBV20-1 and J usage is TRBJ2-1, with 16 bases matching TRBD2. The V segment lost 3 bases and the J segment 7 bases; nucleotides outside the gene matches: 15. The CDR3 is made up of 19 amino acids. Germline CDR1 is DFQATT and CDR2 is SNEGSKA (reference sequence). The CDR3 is CSARGGGLAGGGAGNEQFF. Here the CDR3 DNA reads TGCAGTGCTAGGGGCGGGGGACTAGCGGGAGGGGGGGCGGGGAATGAGCAGTTCTTC.

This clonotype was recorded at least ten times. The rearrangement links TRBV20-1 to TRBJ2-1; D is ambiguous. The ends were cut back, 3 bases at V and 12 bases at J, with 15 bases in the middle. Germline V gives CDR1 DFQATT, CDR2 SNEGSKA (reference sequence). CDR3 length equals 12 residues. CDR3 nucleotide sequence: TGCAGTGCTAGGTTGGTCTCCCTGGCGCAGTTCTTC. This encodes CSARLVSLAQFF.

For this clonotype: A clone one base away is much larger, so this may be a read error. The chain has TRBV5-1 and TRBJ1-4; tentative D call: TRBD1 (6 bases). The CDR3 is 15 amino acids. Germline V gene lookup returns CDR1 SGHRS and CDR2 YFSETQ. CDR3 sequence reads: CASSSHGGTNEKLLF. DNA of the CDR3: TGCGCCAGCAGCTCCCACGGGGGCACTAATGAAAAACTGCTTTTT.

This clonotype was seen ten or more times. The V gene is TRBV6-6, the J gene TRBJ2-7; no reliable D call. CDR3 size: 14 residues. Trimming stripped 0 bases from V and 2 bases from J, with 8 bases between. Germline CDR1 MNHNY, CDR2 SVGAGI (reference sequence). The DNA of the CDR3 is TGTGCCAGCAGTTACTCTCTGCAGGCCTACGAGCAGTACTTC. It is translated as CASSYSLQAYEQYF.

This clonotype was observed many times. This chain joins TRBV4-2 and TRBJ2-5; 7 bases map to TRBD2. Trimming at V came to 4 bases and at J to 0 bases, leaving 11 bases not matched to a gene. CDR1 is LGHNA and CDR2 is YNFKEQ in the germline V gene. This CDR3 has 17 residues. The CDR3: CASSPSGGGPDQETQYF. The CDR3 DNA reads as TGTGCCAGCAGCCCCTCGGGGGGAGGCCCCGACCAAGAGACCCAGTACTTC.

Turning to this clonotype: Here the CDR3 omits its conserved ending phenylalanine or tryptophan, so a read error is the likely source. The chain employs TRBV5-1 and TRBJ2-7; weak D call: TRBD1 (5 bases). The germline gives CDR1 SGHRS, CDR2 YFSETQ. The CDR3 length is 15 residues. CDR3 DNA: TGCGCCAGCGGCTTGTTAGGGGTTAATCCCTACGAGCAGTACTCC. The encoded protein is CASGLLGVNPYEQYS.

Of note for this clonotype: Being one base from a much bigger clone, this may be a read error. The CDR3 here is CVSSLRGGSNEQFF. In DNA, the CDR3 is TGTGTCAGCAGCTTAAGAGGGGGAAGCAATGAGCAGTTCTTC. The genes are TRBV11-3 and TRBJ2-1, with D possibly being TRBD1 (6 bases). The CDR3 runs 14 residues. Germline values: CDR1 SGHNT, CDR2 YENEEA.

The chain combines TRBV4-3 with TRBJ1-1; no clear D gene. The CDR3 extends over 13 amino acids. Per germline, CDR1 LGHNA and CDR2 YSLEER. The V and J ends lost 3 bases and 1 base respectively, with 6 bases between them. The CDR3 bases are TGCGCCAGCAGCCACAACACGAACACTGAAGCTTTCTTT. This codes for CASSHNTNTEAFF.

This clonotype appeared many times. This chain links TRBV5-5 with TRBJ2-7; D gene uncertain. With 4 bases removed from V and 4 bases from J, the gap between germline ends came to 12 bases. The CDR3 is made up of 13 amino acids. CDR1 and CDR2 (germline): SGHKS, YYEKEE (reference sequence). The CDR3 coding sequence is TGTGCCAGCAGCAAAGATCCAGGATACGAGCAGTACTTC. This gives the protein CASSKDPGYEQYF.

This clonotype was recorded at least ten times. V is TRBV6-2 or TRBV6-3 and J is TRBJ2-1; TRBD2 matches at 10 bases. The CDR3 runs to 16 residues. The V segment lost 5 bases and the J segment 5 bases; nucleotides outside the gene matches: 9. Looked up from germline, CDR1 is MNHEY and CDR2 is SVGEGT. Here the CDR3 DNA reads TGTGCCAGCAGTCCGCCGAGCGGGAGGGGGGACAATGAGCAGTTCTTC. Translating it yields CASSPPSGRGDNEQFF.

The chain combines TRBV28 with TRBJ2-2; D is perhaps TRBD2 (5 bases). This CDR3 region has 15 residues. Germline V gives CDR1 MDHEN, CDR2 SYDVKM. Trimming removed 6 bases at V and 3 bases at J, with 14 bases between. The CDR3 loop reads CASSPGRGYTGELFF. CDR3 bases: TGTGCCAGCAGCCCGGGCCGGGGATACACCGGGGAGCTGTTTTTT.

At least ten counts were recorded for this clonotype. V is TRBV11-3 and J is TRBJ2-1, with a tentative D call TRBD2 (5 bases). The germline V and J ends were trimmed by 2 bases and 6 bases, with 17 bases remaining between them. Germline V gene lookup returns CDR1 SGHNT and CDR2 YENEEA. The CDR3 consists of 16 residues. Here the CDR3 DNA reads TGTGCCAGCAGCTTAATTAGCTATGCTGAGGGCAATGAGCAGTTCTTC. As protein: CASSLISYAEGNEQFF.

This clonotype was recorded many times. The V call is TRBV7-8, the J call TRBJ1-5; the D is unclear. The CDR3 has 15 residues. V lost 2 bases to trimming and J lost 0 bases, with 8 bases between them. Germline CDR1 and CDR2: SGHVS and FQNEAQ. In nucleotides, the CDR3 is TGTGCCAGCAGCTTATCTGGGTATAGCAATCAGCCCCAGCATTTT. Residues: CASSLSGYSNQPQHF.

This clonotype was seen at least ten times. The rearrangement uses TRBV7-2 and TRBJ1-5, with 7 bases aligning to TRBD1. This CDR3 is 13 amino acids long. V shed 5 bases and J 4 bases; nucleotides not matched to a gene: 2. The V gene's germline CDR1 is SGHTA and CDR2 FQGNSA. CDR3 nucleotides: TGTGCCAGCAGCCCGGACAGGAATCAGCCCCAGCATTTT. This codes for CASSPDRNQPQHF.

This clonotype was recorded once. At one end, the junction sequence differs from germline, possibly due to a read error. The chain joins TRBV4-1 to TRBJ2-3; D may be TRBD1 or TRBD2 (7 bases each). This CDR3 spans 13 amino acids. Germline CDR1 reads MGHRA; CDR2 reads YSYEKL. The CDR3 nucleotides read TGTGCCAGCAGCCAAGATCAGGGGGGGAGGCAGTATTTT. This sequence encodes CASSQDQGGRQYF.

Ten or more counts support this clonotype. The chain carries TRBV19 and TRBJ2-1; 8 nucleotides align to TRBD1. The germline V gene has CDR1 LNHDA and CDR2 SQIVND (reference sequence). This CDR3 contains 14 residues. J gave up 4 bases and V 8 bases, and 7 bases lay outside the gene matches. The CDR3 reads CASGGGTGYNEQFF. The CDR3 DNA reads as TGTGCCAGTGGAGGAGGGACAGGATACAATGAGCAGTTCTTC.

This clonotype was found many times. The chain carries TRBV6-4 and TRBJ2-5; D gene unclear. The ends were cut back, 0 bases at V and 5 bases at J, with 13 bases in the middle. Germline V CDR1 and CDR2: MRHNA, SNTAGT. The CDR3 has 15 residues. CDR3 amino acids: CASSDSLPAGETQYF. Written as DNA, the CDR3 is TGTGCCAGCAGTGACTCGTTACCGGCCGGGGAGACCCAGTACTTC.

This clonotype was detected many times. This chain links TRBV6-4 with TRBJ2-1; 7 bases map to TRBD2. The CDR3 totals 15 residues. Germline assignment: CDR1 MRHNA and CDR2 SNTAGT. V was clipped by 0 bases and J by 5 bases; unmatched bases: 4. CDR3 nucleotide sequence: TGTGCCAGCAGTGACTCAGCTAGCGGTCACAATGAGCAGTTCTTC. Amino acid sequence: CASSDSASGHNEQFF.

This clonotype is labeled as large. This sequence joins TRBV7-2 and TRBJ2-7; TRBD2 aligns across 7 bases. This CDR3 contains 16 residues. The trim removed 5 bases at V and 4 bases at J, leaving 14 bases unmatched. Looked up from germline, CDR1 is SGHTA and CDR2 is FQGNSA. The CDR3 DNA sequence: TGTGCCAGCAGCCTCCGAGAACTAGCGTTCGGTTACGAGCAGTACTTC. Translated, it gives CASSLRELAFGYEQYF.